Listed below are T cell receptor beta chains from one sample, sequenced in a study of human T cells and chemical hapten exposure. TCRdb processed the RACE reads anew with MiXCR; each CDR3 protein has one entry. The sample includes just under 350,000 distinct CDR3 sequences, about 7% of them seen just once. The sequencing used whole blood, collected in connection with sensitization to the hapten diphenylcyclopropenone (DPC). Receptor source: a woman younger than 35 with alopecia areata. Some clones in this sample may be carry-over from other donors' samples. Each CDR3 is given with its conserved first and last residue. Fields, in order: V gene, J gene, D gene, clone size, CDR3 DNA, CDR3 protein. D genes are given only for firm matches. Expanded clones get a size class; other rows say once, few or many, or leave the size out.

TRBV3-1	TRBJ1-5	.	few	TGTGCCAGCAGCCAACAGCCTTATAGCAATCAGCCCCAGCATTTT	CASSQQPYSNQPQHF
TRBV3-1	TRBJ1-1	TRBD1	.	TGTGCCAGCAGCCGAGTAGGGGGAAAGACAGGGCGGAACACTGAAGCTTTCTTT	CASSRVGGKTGRNTEAFF
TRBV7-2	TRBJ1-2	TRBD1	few	TGTGCCAGCAGCTTAGAACGCCCGGGACAGGGTGACTATGGCTACACCTTC	CASSLERPGQGDYGYTF
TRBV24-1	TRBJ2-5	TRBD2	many	TGTGCCACCAGTGAGCTGCTAGCGGGGGTTGAGACCCAGTACTTC	CATSELLAGVETQYF
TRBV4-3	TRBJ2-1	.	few	TGCGCCAGCAGCCAAGACTCAGGGCAGTCGTGGTTCTTC	CASSQDSGQSWFF
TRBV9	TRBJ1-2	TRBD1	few	TGTGCCAGCAGCGTTTGGGACAGTAACTATGGCTACACCTTC	CASSVWDSNYGYTF
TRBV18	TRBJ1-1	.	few	TGTGCCAGCGAATTATTAGGGAACACTGAAGCTTTCTTT	CASELLGNTEAFF
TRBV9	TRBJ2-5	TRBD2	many	TGTGCCAGCAGCTTCGGGACTAGCTTGCGTGAGACCCAGTACTTC	CASSFGTSLRETQYF
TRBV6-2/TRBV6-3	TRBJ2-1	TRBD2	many	TGTGCCAGCAGTTCGCTAGCGGGGGTCTACAATGAGCAGTTCTTC	CASSSLAGVYNEQFF
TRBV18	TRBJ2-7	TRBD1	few	TGTGCCAGCTCACCAGGGTGGCAGGGGGCGATCTACGAGCAGTACTTC	CASSPGWQGAIYEQYF
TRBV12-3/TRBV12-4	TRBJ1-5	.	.	TGTGCCAGCAGTTTTTCCCGTCAGCCCCAGCATTTT	CASSFSRQPQHF
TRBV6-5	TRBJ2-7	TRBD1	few	TGTGCCAGCAGTTCCCCAAACGGACAGGGAAGGATGCAGTACTTC	CASSSPNGQGRMQYF
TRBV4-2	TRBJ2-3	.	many	TGTGCCAGCAGCCAACAACACGGGGATGGGGCAGATACGCAGTATTTT	CASSQQHGDGADTQYF
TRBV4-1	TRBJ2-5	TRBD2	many	TGCGCCAGCAGCCAAGATCGACTAGCGGGGGGAGAGACCCAGTACTTC	CASSQDRLAGGETQYF
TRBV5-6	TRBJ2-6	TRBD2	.	TGTGCCAGCAGCCCGAGGACTAGCCCTGGGGCCAACGTCCTGACTTTC	CASSPRTSPGANVLTF
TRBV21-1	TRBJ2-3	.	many	TGTGCCAGCAGCAAAAGGGGGGGGCCGACCCTGCAGCAAACGCAGTATTTT	CASSKRGGPTLQQTQYF
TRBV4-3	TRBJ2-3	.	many	TGCGCCAGCAGCCAAGATAGTCCGAGGGATACGCAGTATTTT	CASSQDSPRDTQYF
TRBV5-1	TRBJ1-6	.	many	TGCGCCAGCAGCTTGGACAGCGGTCGGGCACCCCTCCACTTT	CASSLDSGRAPLHF
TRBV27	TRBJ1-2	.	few	TGTGCCAGCAGTTTTTCCAGGGGCCGGCGAGGCTACACCTTC	CASSFSRGRRGYTF
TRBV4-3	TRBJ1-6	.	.	TGCGCCAGCAGCCGAGGTAGGGGCCTCAACAATTCACCCCTCCACTTT	CASSRGRGLNNSPLHF
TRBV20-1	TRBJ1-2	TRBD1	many	TGCAGTGCTAAACAGGGGGCGGGGAACTATGGCTACACCTTC	CSAKQGAGNYGYTF
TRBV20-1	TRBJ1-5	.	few	TGCAGTGCTAGTCCGGCAGATCAGCCCCAGCATTTT	CSASPADQPQHF
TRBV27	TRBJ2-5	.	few	TGTGCCAGCAGAGCCCAAATGGCGGGGTGGGAGACCCAGTACTTC	CASRAQMAGWETQYF
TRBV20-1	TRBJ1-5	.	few	TGCAGTGCTGTGACAGGTGGGATTGGCAATCAGCCCCAGCATTTT	CSAVTGGIGNQPQHF
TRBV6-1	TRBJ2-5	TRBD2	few	TGTGCCAGCAGTGGAACAGCGGGGCGGGAGACCCAGTACTTC	CASSGTAGRETQYF
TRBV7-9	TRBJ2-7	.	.	TGTGCCAGCAGCTACCCCGGCAGGGAGCACGAGCAGTACTTC	CASSYPGREHEQYF
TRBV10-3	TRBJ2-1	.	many	TGTGCCATCAGTGAAGGGGGGTCAAACTACAATGAGCAGTTCTTC	CAISEGGSNYNEQFF
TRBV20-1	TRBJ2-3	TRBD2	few	TGCAGTGCAGCCCCCCAACTAGCGGGGACCTGGGATACGCAGTATTTT	CSAAPQLAGTWDTQYF
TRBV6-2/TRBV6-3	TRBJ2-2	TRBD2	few	TGTGCCAGCGTGCCGGGGGGGCCAAACACCGGGGAGCTGTTTTTT	CASVPGGPNTGELFF
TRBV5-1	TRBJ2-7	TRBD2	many	TGCGCCAGCAGCTTGGTTCTAGCGGGGGGTTCCTACGAGCAGTACTTC	CASSLVLAGGSYEQYF
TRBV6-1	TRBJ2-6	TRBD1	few	TGTGCCAGCAGTGCAGGACAGGGGGTTACCTCTGGGGCCAACGTCCTGACTTTC	CASSAGQGVTSGANVLTF
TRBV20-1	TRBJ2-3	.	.	TGCAGTGCTAAGGCGGGGGCGAGGACAGATACGCAGTATTTT	CSAKAGARTDTQYF